The 21 T cell receptor beta chains listed next were all sequenced from one sample in a study of shared clonotypes between healthy human individuals. The assay was immunoSEQ multiplex PCR, and TCRdb's table has in-frame clones only and misses some. The table records about 960,000 clones, around three quarters of them present only once. Sequences were obtained from memory CD4+ T cells sorted from blood. Noted subset: CD45RA-negative fraction. The receptor set was obtained from a man between 18 and 35 years old in good health.

The table lists this clone with a few counts. The chain carries TRBV11-2 and TRBJ1-1; unclear D gene. The CDR3 runs to 15 residues. Between the trimmed V and J ends, which lost 1 base and 5 bases, there was a span of 14 bases. CDR1 SGHAT and CDR2 FQNNGV come from the germline V gene. The CDR3 region has the DNA TGTGCCAGCAGCTTAGTTCCGGGAGGGTGGACTGAAGCTTTCTTT. Protein sequence: CASSLVPGGWTEAFF.

The J gene is TRBJ1-6, the V gene TRBV11-2; 7 bases are a match to TRBD1. Germline assignment: CDR1 SGHAT and CDR2 FQNNGV. The CDR3 totals 14 residues. V lost 2 bases, J lost 11 bases, and 6 bases stayed unmatched. CDR3 coding DNA: TGTGCCAGCAGCTTAATCAGGGGGGAAACACCCCTCCACTTT. It yields the protein CASSLIRGETPLHF.

J is TRBJ1-1 and V is TRBV5-1; tentative D call: TRBD1 (6 bases). Germline lookup yields CDR1 SGHRS and CDR2 YFSETQ. Trimming took 4 bases from V and 4 from J, leaving 14 bases between them. The length of the CDR3 is 14 residues. The CDR3 DNA reads as TGCGCCAGCAGCCTGACAGGAAGCTTCACTGAAGCTTTCTTT. The encoded protein is CASSLTGSFTEAFF.

The rearrangement links TRBV25-1 to TRBJ1-2; D uncertain. V was trimmed by 3 bases and J by 8 bases, leaving 13 bases between them. CDR3 size: 13 residues. Looked up from germline, CDR1 is MGHDK and CDR2 is SYGVNS. CDR3 sequence: CASSDLELSGYTF. The CDR3 nucleotides read TGTGCCAGCAGTGATTTAGAGTTGAGCGGCTACACCTTC.

The sample holds many counts of this clone. The chain is built from TRBV19 and TRBJ1-1; no firm D call. Germline CDR1 LNHDA, CDR2 SQIVND (reference sequence). This CDR3 contains 16 residues. Trimming pared 3 bases from V and 1 base from J, leaving 15 bases between. The CDR3 is CASSMRGSGTNTEAFF. CDR3 in DNA: TGTGCCAGTAGTATGCGGGGTTCAGGAACGAACACTGAAGCTTTCTTT. Complete variable domain (other parts from reference TRBV19 and TRBJ1-1): DGGITQSPKYLFRKEGQNVTLSCEQNLNHDAMYWYRQDPGQGLRLIYYSQIVNDFQKGDIAEGYSVSREKKESFPLTVTSAQKNPTAFYLCASSMRGSGTNTEAFFGQGTRLTVV.

Concerning this clone itself: The same CDR3 arises from other DNA sequences in this sample as well. The chain carries TRBV5-1 and TRBJ1-5, with D hard to call. The CDR3 consists of 14 residues. The germline CDR1 and CDR2 sequences are SGHRS and YFSETQ. Trimming removed 0 bases at V and 4 bases at J, with 8 bases between. The CDR3 DNA reads TGCGCCAGCAGCTTGGGTGGAGGGAATCAGCCCCAGCATTTT. It is translated as CASSLGGGNQPQHF.

This chain uses TRBV6-1 with TRBJ2-3; 9 nucleotides agree with TRBD1. The J segment lost 6 bases and the V segment lost 7 bases, leaving 5 bases of the junction unmatched. There are 13 residues in the CDR3. Germline values: CDR1 MNHNS, CDR2 SASEGT. Written as DNA, the CDR3 is TGTGCCAGCATGGACAGGGGATCGGATACGCAGTATTTT. As protein: CASMDRGSDTQYF.

The rearrangement joins TRBV5-1 to TRBJ2-2; D not certain. Germline loops: CDR1 SGHRS, CDR2 YFSETQ. CDR3 length: 15 residues. Trimming shortened V by 1 base and J by 8 bases, and 15 bases separated the two germline ends. For the CDR3, the DNA is TGCGCCAGCAGCTTGTATGGCTACAACCTAGGGGAGCTGTTTTTT. This sequence encodes CASSLYGYNLGELFF.

This clone has only one observation. CDR3 coding DNA: TGTGCCAGCAGCTTAGCGTTCGGCCTCCAAGAGACCCAGTACTTC. Translated: CASSLAFGLQETQYF. V and J are TRBV11-2 and TRBJ2-5; D remains unclear. The CDR3 runs to 15 residues. Germline V gene data show CDR1 as SGHAT and CDR2 as FQNNGV. Trimming took off 1 base at V and 1 base at J, with 10 bases between the two ends.

The chain links TRBV27 to TRBJ1-2; TRBD1 matches at 8 bases. CDR3 length: 14 residues. The germline V gene has CDR1 MNHEY and CDR2 SMNVEV (reference sequence). The trim removed 6 bases at V and 5 bases at J, leaving 8 bases unmatched. The CDR3 region is CASRGTGRIYGYTF. In nucleotides, the CDR3 is TGTGCCAGCAGGGGGACAGGACGTATATATGGCTACACCTTC.

To note about this clone: No DNA is shown, since the ends of the CDR3 on it are uncertain; the CDR3 is the one TCRdb lists. The V and J genes are TRBV6-1 and TRBJ2-1; the D call in the table, TRBD2, was not verified against the DNA. The CDR3 sequence runs 14 residues, both termini included. Per germline, CDR1 MNHNS and CDR2 SASEGT. The CDR3 here is CASYSSDFGDEQFF.

The V call is TRBV9, the J call TRBJ2-3; TRBD2 aligns across 10 bases. The CDR3 is 17 amino acids. Looked up from germline, CDR1 is SGDLS and CDR2 is YYNGEE. J was trimmed by 4 bases and V by 3 bases; bases with no gene match: 11. The CDR3 here is CASSAGGLAGVADTQYF. Written as DNA, the CDR3 is TGTGCCAGCAGCGCCGGGGGGCTAGCGGGGGTCGCAGATACGCAGTATTTT.

On this clone: It may be a read error: a sequence one base away is much more abundant. V is TRBV25-1 and J is TRBJ2-5; D is perhaps TRBD1 or TRBD2 (6 bases each). Looked up from germline, CDR1 is MGHDK and CDR2 is SYGVNS. Trimming left V 5 bases short and J 5 bases short, with 12 bases between. The CDR3 totals 13 residues. CDR3 amino acids: CASSPGGGETQYF. DNA of the CDR3: TGTGCCAGCAGTCCCGGGGGCGGGGAGACCCAGTACTTC.

This sequence joins TRBV6-6 and TRBJ2-7, with D possibly TRBD1 on 5 matching bases. The germline V and J ends were trimmed by 5 bases and 5 bases, with 13 bases remaining between them. The CDR3 is 13 residues long. CDR1 and CDR2 from the germline V gene are MNHNY and SVGAGI (reference sequence). This chain's CDR3 is CASSDRPTDEQYF. In nucleotides, the CDR3 is TGTGCCAGCAGTGACAGACCTACTGACGAGCAGTACTTC.

The gene calls are TRBV2 and TRBJ2-1; 9 bases match TRBD2. This CDR3 is 15 amino acids long. V lost 8 bases, J lost 7 bases, and 12 bases stayed unmatched. Germline loops: CDR1 SNHLY, CDR2 FYNNEI. The CDR3 DNA follows: TGTGCCAGCTCCTTGGTGGCGGGGGGGCGAAATGAGCAGTTCTTC. Residues: CASSLVAGGRNEQFF.

The chain is built from TRBV11-3 and TRBJ2-1; D is undetermined. The V gene's germline CDR1 is SGHNT and CDR2 YENEEA. The CDR3 totals 15 residues. Trimming cost V 3 bases and J 8 bases, with 17 bases left between them. CDR3: CASSFGHQLEDEQFF. The CDR3, as DNA: TGTGCCAGCAGCTTTGGCCACCAGCTAGAAGATGAGCAGTTCTTC.

A few counts support this clone. This chain uses TRBV19 with TRBJ1-5; D not resolved. Germline values: CDR1 LNHDA, CDR2 SQIVND (reference sequence). V lost 6 bases, J lost 2 bases, and 14 bases lay in between. The CDR3 covers 15 residues. CDR3 region: CASRESMERNQPQHF. The CDR3 DNA reads as TGTGCCAGTAGGGAGTCGATGGAGCGCAATCAGCCCCAGCATTTT. The variable domain in full, completed from reference TRBV19 and TRBJ1-5, reads DGGITQSPKYLFRKEGQNVTLSCEQNLNHDAMYWYRQDPGQGLRLIYYSQIVNDFQKGDIAEGYSVSREKKESFPLTVTSAQKNPTAFYLCASRESMERNQPQHFGDGTRLSIL.

The V call is TRBV30, the J call TRBJ1-1; 9 bases fit TRBD1. The CDR3 covers 12 residues. From germline, CDR1 is GTSNPN and CDR2 SVGIG (reference sequence). After removal of 3 bases from V and 8 bases from J, the junction contained 4 bases not matched to a gene. CDR3 sequence reads: CAWRGQGGEAFF. The CDR3 DNA is TGTGCCTGGAGGGGACAGGGTGGAGAAGCTTTCTTT.

The CDR3: CASSQISGLTYEQYF. The CDR3 DNA sequence: TGTGCCAGCAGCCAAATTAGCGGGCTTACCTACGAGCAGTACTTC. The rearrangement uses TRBV11-2 and TRBJ2-7; 7 positions match TRBD2. In germline, CDR1 is SGHAT, CDR2 FQNNGV. The ends lost 5 bases at V and 2 bases at J; junction bases unmatched: 9. The CDR3 has 15 residues. Full variable domain (rest looked up from reference TRBV11-2 and TRBJ2-7): EAGVAQSPRYKIIEKRQSVAFWCNPISGHATLYWYQQILGQGPKLLIQFQNNGVVDDSQLPKDRFSAERLKGVDSTLKIQPAKLEDSAVYLCASSQISGLTYEQYFGPGTRLTVT.

V gene TRBV14 combines with J gene TRBJ2-7; 7 positions match TRBD2. V was clipped by 1 base and J by 2 bases; unmatched bases: 2. Germline CDR1 is SGHDN and CDR2 is FVKESK. The CDR3 length is 14 residues. The CDR3 region is CASSQVAGAYEQYF. In DNA form, the CDR3 reads TGTGCCAGCAGCCAAGTGGCGGGGGCCTACGAGCAGTACTTC.

The chain carries TRBV6-5 and TRBJ2-3, with 7 bases lining up with TRBD1. Per the germline V gene, CDR1 is MNHEY and CDR2 is SVGAGI. V was pared by 8 bases and J by 4 bases, with 12 bases of the junction left unmatched. The CDR3 is made up of 15 amino acids. The CDR3 DNA reads as TGTGCCAGCTTTCAGACAGGGTACGGAGCAGATACGCAGTATTTT. Its translation: CASFQTGYGADTQYF.